This TCR beta chain was sequenced in a study of OX40 agonist ivuxolimab in advanced cancers. The overall study: Intravenous ivuxolimab was administered to patients every 2 weeks at 0.01 to 10 mg/kg.

Patients were excluded for autoimmune disease history or systemic immunosuppression. Germline assignment: CDR1 DFQATT and CDR2 SNEGSKA (reference sequence). Trimming cost V 5 bases and J 6 bases, with 11 bases left between them. This CDR3 region has 11 residues. Using immunoSEQ multiplex PCR, the repertoire was profiled, and TCRdb retains in-frame clones only, with some absent. The sample has over 35,000 clones; roughly 89% are singletons. This TCR derives from an adult with an advanced solid tumor such as melanoma, head and neck, liver or kidney cancer. Here the sequenced sample was CD4+ or CD8+ T cells sorted from blood, taken in a trial of the OX40 agonist ivuxolimab. This rearrangement joins TRBV20-1 to TRBJ2-7; D remains unclear. CDR3 DNA: TGCAGTGCTTCCGGCTTGGGCGAGCAGTACTTC. Protein: CSASGLGEQYF.